These 15 T cell receptor beta chains came from one sample sequenced in a study of memory CD4+ T cells and cytomegalovirus serostatus. The sort gate was single viable CD3+CD4+CD8-CD45RO+ cells for memory CD4+ T cells. The method was immunoSEQ multiplex PCR; TCRdb's version includes in-frame clones alone and lacks a portion of them. The sample consists of some 57,000 clones, roughly four fifths of them appearing once. What was sequenced was memory CD4+ T cells from blood. These receptors came from an adult in good health and CMV-seronegative.

This clone was counted many times. The chain combines TRBV7-9 with TRBJ2-7, with D possibly being TRBD2 (6 bases). Looked up from germline, CDR1 is SEHNR and CDR2 is FQNEAQ (reference sequence). V dropped 4 bases and J dropped 0 bases, with 16 bases sitting between them. The CDR3 loop spans 16 amino acids. CDR3: CASSSAGPRSSYEQYF. CDR3 nucleotide sequence: TGTGCCAGCAGCTCCGCGGGACCTCGGAGCTCCTACGAGCAGTACTTC.

This clone was recorded only once. The chain employs TRBV7-3 and TRBJ2-4; the match to TRBD2 covers 11 bases. Germline values: CDR1 SGHTA, CDR2 FQGTGA. The J segment lost 0 bases and the V segment lost 5 bases, leaving 6 bases of the junction unmatched. This CDR3 has 17 residues. The CDR3 sequence is CASSQTSGELAKNIQYF. The CDR3 region has the DNA TGTGCCAGCAGCCAGACTAGCGGGGAGCTAGCCAAAAACATTCAGTACTTC. Variable domain in full (rest from reference TRBV7-3 and TRBJ2-4): GAGVSQTPSNKVTEKGKYVELRCDPISGHTALYWYRQSLGQGPEFLIYFQGTGAADDSGLPNDRFFAVRPEGSVSTLKIQRTERGDSAVYLCASSQTSGELAKNIQYFGAGTRLSVL.

The V gene is TRBV5-5, the J gene TRBJ1-1; D remains ambiguous. CDR3 size: 14 residues. In germline, CDR1 is SGHKS, CDR2 YYEKEE (reference sequence). Trimming took 0 bases from V and 1 from J, leaving 7 bases between them. The CDR3: CASSLARANTEAFF. The CDR3 nucleotides read TGTGCCAGCAGCTTGGCTCGGGCGAACACTGAAGCTTTCTTT.

This chain uses TRBV25-1 with TRBJ1-6; possibly TRBD1 for D (6 bases). Germline V gene data show CDR1 as MGHDK and CDR2 as SYGVNS. Trimming stripped 2 bases from V and 4 bases from J, with 9 bases between. This CDR3 spans 15 amino acids. The CDR3, as DNA: TGTGCCAGCAGTGAACGAGGGGGTTATAATTCACCCCTCCACTTT. Its protein is CASSERGGYNSPLHF.

The chain recombines TRBV15 with TRBJ2-7, with a weak D call TRBD1 (5 bases). From germline, CDR1 is LNHNV and CDR2 YYDKDF (reference sequence). This CDR3 region has 13 residues. Trimming removed 4 bases at V and 5 bases at J, with 12 bases between. The CDR3 sequence: CATSTQGAHEQYF. The CDR3 DNA follows: TGTGCCACCAGCACGCAGGGTGCCCACGAGCAGTACTTC.

The chain couples TRBV2 to TRBJ2-7; D is unclear. Germline lookup yields CDR1 SNHLY and CDR2 FYNNEI. The CDR3 sequence is 12 residues long. Between the trimmed V and J ends, which lost 7 bases and 3 bases, there was a span of 10 bases. Here the CDR3 reads CASTPDGYEQYF. The CDR3 nucleotides are TGTGCCAGCACCCCAGACGGCTACGAGCAGTACTTC.

The chain couples TRBV9 to TRBJ2-5; D possibly corresponds to TRBD2 (7 bases). The V end was cut by 0 bases, the J end by 2 bases, with 17 bases between. The germline gives CDR1 SGDLS, CDR2 YYNGEE. The CDR3 is 17 amino acids. The CDR3 nucleotides read TGTGCCAGCAGCGTAGAAGGCCGGGGGGCGCATCAAGAGACCCAGTACTTC. This encodes CASSVEGRGAHQETQYF.

The genes are TRBV28 and TRBJ1-5; D remains unclear. Germline assignment: CDR1 MDHEN and CDR2 SYDVKM. The CDR3 is made up of 12 amino acids. Trimming pared 4 bases from V and 2 bases from J, leaving 3 bases between. The CDR3 coding sequence is TGTGCCAGCAGTTGGGGCAATCAGCCCCAGCATTTT. This codes for CASSWGNQPQHF. The variable domain in full, with the rest retrieved from reference TRBV28 and TRBJ1-5, is DVKVTQSSRYLVKRTGEKVFLECVQDMDHENMFWYRQDPGLGLRLIYFSYDVKMKEKGDIPEGYSVSREKKERFSLILESASTNQTSMYLCASSWGNQPQHFGDGTRLSIL.

V is TRBV28 and J is TRBJ2-1, with 15 bases matching TRBD2. With 5 bases clipped from V and 9 bases from J, the junction kept 14 bases outside the gene matches. Per germline, CDR1 MDHEN and CDR2 SYDVKM. This CDR3 contains 18 residues. The CDR3 loop reads CASSPYRTSGGARGEQFF. DNA for the CDR3: TGTGCCAGCAGTCCCTATCGGACTAGCGGGGGGGCCCGCGGTGAGCAGTTCTTC. Full variable domain (outside the CDR3, taken from reference TRBV28 and TRBJ2-1): DVKVTQSSRYLVKRTGEKVFLECVQDMDHENMFWYRQDPGLGLRLIYFSYDVKMKEKGDIPEGYSVSREKKERFSLILESASTNQTSMYLCASSPYRTSGGARGEQFFGPGTRLTVL.

The chain carries TRBV4-1 and TRBJ1-2, with 9 bases lining up with TRBD1. The CDR3 runs 18 residues. CDR1 MGHRA and CDR2 YSYEKL come from the germline V gene. V lost 1 base, J lost 7 bases, and 16 bases stayed unmatched. The CDR3 DNA follows: TGCGCCAGCAGCCAAGTCGTCGGGACAGGGAGTTTTGCGGGTGGCTACACCTTC. Protein sequence: CASSQVVGTGSFAGGYTF.

The count of this clone is one. This chain uses TRBV15 with TRBJ1-1; D is uncertain. V dropped 5 bases and J dropped 4 bases, with 14 bases sitting between them. The CDR3 consists of 14 residues. Germline lookup yields CDR1 LNHNV and CDR2 YYDKDF (reference sequence). CDR3: CATSLVGGSTEAFF. Here the CDR3 DNA reads TGTGCCACCAGCCTCGTGGGTGGGAGCACTGAAGCTTTCTTT.

This clone has a single count. This rearrangement joins TRBV12-5 to TRBJ1-2; D is perhaps TRBD1 (6 bases). The V gene's germline CDR1 is LGHNT and CDR2 FRNRAP. V gave up 6 bases and J gave up 4 bases, with 18 bases separating them. This CDR3 is built from 15 residues. Here the CDR3 DNA reads TGTGCTAGTGGATCCCGACAGGCTCGGGTCTATGGCTACACCTTC. Protein sequence: CASGSRQARVYGYTF.

With regard to this clone: This CDR3 is also generated by other DNA sequences in the sample. V is TRBV18 and J is TRBJ1-5, with 10 bases matching TRBD1. Losses at the gene ends were 3 bases for V and 2 bases for J; bases not matched to a gene: 1. The CDR3 contains 15 residues. Per the germline V gene, CDR1 is KGHSH and CDR2 is LQKENI. The CDR3 DNA reads TGTGCCAGCTCACCCGGGACAGGGGGCAATCAGCCCCAGCATTTT. It encodes CASSPGTGGNQPQHF.

The rearrangement joins TRBV5-1 to TRBJ1-1; no clear D gene. V lost 6 bases and J lost 2, with 11 bases in between. Germline CDR1 and CDR2: SGHRS and YFSETQ. The CDR3 runs to 13 residues. The CDR3 sequence: CASIMDGNTEAFF. The CDR3, as DNA: TGCGCCAGCATTATGGACGGTAACACTGAAGCTTTCTTT.

The chain couples TRBV5-4 to TRBJ2-7; D possibly corresponds to TRBD2 (6 bases). The V and J ends lost 4 bases and 7 bases respectively, with 15 bases between them. The length of the CDR3 is 13 residues. CDR1 and CDR2 from the germline V gene are SGHNT and YYREEE (reference sequence). CDR3: CASSAGPRGEQYF. CDR3 coding DNA: TGTGCCAGCAGCGCGGGACCTCGGGGGGAGCAGTACTTC.